One and the same sample provided the 7 T cell receptor beta chains below, sequenced in a study of beta chain features in type 1 diabetes. Expressed TCRB transcripts got sequenced, as all isolated RNA was reverse transcribed. The table came from immunoSEQ multiplex PCR; TCRdb's copy has only in-frame clones and leaves some out. The table records about 350,000 clones, about 20% of them present only once. The sequencing input was naive CD4+ T cells from blood. Receptors were obtained from a woman younger than 35 in good health.

This clone has more than one count but fewer than ten. The genes are TRBV25-1 and TRBJ2-5; perhaps TRBD2 as D (7 bases). Trimming took off 7 bases at V and 5 bases at J, with 17 bases between the two ends. Germline CDR1 is MGHDK and CDR2 is SYGVNS. The length of the CDR3 is 14 residues. The CDR3 region is CASNEKGGRETQYF. For the CDR3, the DNA is TGTGCCAGCAACGAGAAGGGGGGGCGGGAGACCCAGTACTTC.

This clone has more than one count but fewer than ten. This chain joins TRBV18 and TRBJ2-3; tentatively, D is TRBD1 (6 bases). The CDR3 runs 14 residues. Germline CDR1 and CDR2: KGHSH and LQKENI. The germline V and J ends were trimmed by 5 bases and 5 bases, with 14 bases remaining between them. CDR3 region: CASSRQAVGDTQYF. The CDR3 DNA reads TGTGCCAGCTCAAGACAGGCCGTGGGAGATACGCAGTATTTT.

This clone occurred a few times. The DNA is omitted, as the CDR3 cannot be located on it reliably, and the CDR3 follows TCRdb's listing. V usage is TRBV27 and J usage is TRBJ2-1; TRBD1 was called by the table and not checked on the DNA. The CDR3 is made up of 15 amino acids, end residues included. Looked up from germline, CDR1 is MNHEY and CDR2 is SMNVEV (reference sequence). CDR3 amino acids: CASSSSGHYYNEQFF.

The gene calls are TRBV19 and TRBJ2-7; tentative D call: TRBD2 (5 bases). The CDR3 consists of 14 residues. Germline CDR1 reads LNHDA; CDR2 reads SQIVND (reference sequence). Trimming left V 5 bases short and J 1 base short, with 12 bases between. CDR3 in amino acids: CASSSGLESYEQYF. In DNA, the CDR3 is TGTGCCAGTAGTTCCGGACTGGAATCCTACGAGCAGTACTTC.

This clone has more than one count but fewer than ten. This sequence joins TRBV9 and TRBJ2-3, with a tentative D call TRBD1 (5 bases). The V gene's germline CDR1 is SGDLS and CDR2 YYNGEE. CDR3 size: 14 residues. The germline V and J ends were trimmed by 1 base and 2 bases, with 8 bases remaining between them. In DNA form, the CDR3 reads TGTGCCAGCAGCGTAAGCAGGGCCACAGATACGCAGTATTTT. Protein: CASSVSRATDTQYF.

This clone was found a few times. The genes are TRBV7-9 and TRBJ1-6; no clear D. Trimming removed 2 bases from V and 7 bases from J, with 15 bases in between. CDR3 length: 16 amino acids. CDR1 is SEHNR and CDR2 is FQNEAQ in the germline V gene (reference sequence). Here the CDR3 reads CASSLSDVFGNSPLHF. The DNA of the CDR3 is TGTGCCAGCAGCTTATCAGATGTTTTTGGCAATTCACCCCTCCACTTT.

This sequence joins TRBV18 and TRBJ2-7; D might be TRBD2 (6 bases). The V gene lost 3 bases and the J gene lost 6 bases, with 18 bases spanning the gap. The CDR3 is made up of 15 amino acids. Germline values: CDR1 KGHSH, CDR2 LQKENI. CDR3 coding DNA: TGTGCCAGCTCACCTGAACTAGCTAGGACCTCCGAGCAGTACTTC. Its protein product is CASSPELARTSEQYF.